This TCR beta chain was retrieved from a study of PD-1 blockade in classical Hodgkin lymphoma. Whole-study findings and limits: Whereas CD4+ TCR diversity had risen significantly by C4D1, CD8+ TCR diversity had not.

Time point meaning: cycle 4 day 1 (C4D1), after five to seven weeks of nivolumab. All patients experienced relapse after autologous stem cell transplantation, and brentuximab vedotin exposure was variable. This CDR3 comprises 16 residues. The V gene end was trimmed by 7 bases and the J gene end by 5 bases; junction bases not matched to a gene: 16. Germline CDR1 and CDR2: SNHLY and FYNNEI. Worth noting for this clone: Its antigen is unknown.

The protocol was immunoSEQ multiplex PCR, while the TCRdb copy is restricted to in-frame clones and leaves out a portion. The repertoire consists of roughly 42,000 clones, with approximately 67% occurring once and the leading ten covering approximately 2.4%. This chain connects TRBV2 to TRBJ1-1, with 7 positions matching TRBD1. The sequence was obtained from a human donor with classical Hodgkin lymphoma. The sequencing used peripheral blood mononuclear cells (PBMCs), collected before the fourth cycle of nivolumab. The CDR3: CASIGSRLGGWTEAFF. The DNA for the CDR3 is TGTGCCAGCATTGGAAGCCGGTTAGGGGGCTGGACTGAAGCTTTCTTT.